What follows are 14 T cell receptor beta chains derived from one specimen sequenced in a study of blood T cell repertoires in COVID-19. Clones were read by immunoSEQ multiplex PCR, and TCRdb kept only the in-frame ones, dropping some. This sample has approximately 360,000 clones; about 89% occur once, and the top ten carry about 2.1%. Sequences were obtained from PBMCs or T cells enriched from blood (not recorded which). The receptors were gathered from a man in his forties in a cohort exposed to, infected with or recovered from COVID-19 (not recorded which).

CDR3 sequence (DNA): TGTGCCAGCAGCTTGTACGGCACCGGGGAGCTGTTTTTT. This gives the protein CASSLYGTGELFF. The chain couples TRBV7-2 to TRBJ2-2; D ambiguous. This CDR3 contains 13 residues. Germline values: CDR1 SGHTA, CDR2 FQGNSA. The V gene lost 3 bases and the J gene lost 4 bases, with 6 bases spanning the gap. Using reference TRBV7-2 and TRBJ2-2 for the parts outside the CDR3, the full variable domain is GAGVSQSPSNKVTEKGKDVELRCDPISGHTALYWYRQSLGQGLEFLIYFQGNSAPDKSGLPSDRFSAERTGGSVSTLTIQRTQQEDSAVYLCASSLYGTGELFFGEGSRLTVL.

The CDR3 DNA follows: TGTGCCAGCAGCTTAGCGTCGGTAGGGGGCGGTGAAGCTTTCTTT. Its translation is CASSLASVGGGEAFF. The chain employs TRBV7-2 and TRBJ1-1; TRBD1 matches 7 bases. Germline lookup yields CDR1 SGHTA and CDR2 FQGNSA. V shed 0 bases and J 7 bases; nucleotides not matched to a gene: 8. The CDR3 has 15 residues. Looking up the rest from reference TRBV7-2 and TRBJ1-1 gives the full variable domain: GAGVSQSPSNKVTEKGKDVELRCDPISGHTALYWYRQSLGQGLEFLIYFQGNSAPDKSGLPSDRFSAERTGGSVSTLTIQRTQQEDSAVYLCASSLASVGGGEAFFGQGTRLTVV.

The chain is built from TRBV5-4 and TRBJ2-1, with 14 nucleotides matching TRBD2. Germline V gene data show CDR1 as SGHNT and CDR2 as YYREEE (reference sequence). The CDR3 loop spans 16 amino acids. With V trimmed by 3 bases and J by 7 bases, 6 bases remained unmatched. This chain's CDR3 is CASSSTGTSGSNEQFF. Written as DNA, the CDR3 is TGTGCCAGCAGCTCAACCGGGACTAGCGGGAGTAATGAGCAGTTCTTC.

The DNA for the CDR3 is TGTGCCAGCAGCCAGGACAGGGGTGTAGCTCAGCCCCAGCATTTT. Protein product: CASSQDRGVAQPQHF. This chain connects TRBV5-4 to TRBJ1-5, with TRBD1 identical over 9 bases. The CDR3 extends over 15 amino acids. Trimming took 4 bases from V and 6 from J; bases not matched to a gene: 8. CDR1 SGHNT and CDR2 YYREEE come from the germline V gene (reference sequence).

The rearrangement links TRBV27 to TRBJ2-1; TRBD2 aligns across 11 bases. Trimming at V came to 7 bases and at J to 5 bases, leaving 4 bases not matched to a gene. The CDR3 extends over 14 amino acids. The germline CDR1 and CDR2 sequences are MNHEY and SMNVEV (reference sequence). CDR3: CASTGTSGNNEQFF. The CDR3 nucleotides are TGTGCCAGCACCGGGACTAGCGGAAACAATGAGCAGTTCTTC.

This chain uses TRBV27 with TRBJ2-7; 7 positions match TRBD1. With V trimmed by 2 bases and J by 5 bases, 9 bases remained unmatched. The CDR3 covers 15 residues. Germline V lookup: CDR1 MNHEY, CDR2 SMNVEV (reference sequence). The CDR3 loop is CASSLIGDSGHEQYF. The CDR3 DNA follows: TGTGCCAGCAGTTTAATAGGGGACAGCGGTCACGAGCAGTACTTC.

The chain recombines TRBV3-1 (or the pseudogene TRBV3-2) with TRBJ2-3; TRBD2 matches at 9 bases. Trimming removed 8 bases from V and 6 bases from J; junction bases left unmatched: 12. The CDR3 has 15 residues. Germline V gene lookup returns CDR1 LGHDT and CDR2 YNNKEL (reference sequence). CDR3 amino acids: CASGTSLRTQDTQYF. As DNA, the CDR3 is TGTGCCAGCGGGACTAGCCTGAGAACACAGGATACGCAGTATTTT.

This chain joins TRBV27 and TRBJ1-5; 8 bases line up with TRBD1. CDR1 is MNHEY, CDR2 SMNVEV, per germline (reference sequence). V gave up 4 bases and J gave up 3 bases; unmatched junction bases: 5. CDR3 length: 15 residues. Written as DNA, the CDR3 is TGTGCCAGCAGTTCAAGGACAGGGTACAATCAGCCCCAGCATTTT. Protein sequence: CASSSRTGYNQPQHF.

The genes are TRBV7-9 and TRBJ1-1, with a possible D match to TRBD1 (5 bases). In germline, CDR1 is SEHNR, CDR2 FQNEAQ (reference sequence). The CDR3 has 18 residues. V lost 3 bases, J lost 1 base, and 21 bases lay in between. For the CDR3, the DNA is TGTGCCAGCAGCTTGGGGCAAGCGGGTTCGGGAGGGAACACTGAAGCTTTCTTT. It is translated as CASSLGQAGSGGNTEAFF.

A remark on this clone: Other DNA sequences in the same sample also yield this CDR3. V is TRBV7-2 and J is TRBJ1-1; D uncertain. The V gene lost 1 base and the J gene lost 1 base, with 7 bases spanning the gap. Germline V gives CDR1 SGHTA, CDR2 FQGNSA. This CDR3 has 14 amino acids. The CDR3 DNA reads TGTGCCAGCAGCTTAGTCGCCGGGAACACTGAAGCTTTCTTT. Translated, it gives CASSLVAGNTEAFF.

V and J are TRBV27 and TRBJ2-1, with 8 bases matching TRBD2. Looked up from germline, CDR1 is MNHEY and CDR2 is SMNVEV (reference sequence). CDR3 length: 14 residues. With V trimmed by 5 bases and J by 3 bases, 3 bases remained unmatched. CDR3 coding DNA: TGTGCCAGCAGTCACGGGACTAGCTACAATGAGCAGTTCTTC. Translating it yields CASSHGTSYNEQFF.

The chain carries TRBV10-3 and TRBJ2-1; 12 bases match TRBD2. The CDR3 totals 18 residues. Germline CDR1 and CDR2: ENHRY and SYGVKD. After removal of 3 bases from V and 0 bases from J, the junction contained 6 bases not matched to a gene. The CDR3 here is CAISEGTSGYSSYNEQFF. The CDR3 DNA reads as TGTGCCATCAGTGAAGGGACTAGCGGGTACAGCTCCTACAATGAGCAGTTCTTC.

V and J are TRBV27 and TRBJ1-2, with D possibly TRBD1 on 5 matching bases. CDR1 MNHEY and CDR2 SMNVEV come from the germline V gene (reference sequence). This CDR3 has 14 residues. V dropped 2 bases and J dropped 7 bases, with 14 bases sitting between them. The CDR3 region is CASSLGEGAGGYTF. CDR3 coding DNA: TGTGCCAGCAGTTTAGGGGAAGGGGCTGGTGGCTACACCTTC.

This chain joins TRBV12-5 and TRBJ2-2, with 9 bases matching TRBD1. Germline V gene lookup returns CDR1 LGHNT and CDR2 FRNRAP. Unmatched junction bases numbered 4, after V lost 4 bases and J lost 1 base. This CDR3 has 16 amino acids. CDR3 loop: CASGSYRGRNTGELFF. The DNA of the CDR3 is TGTGCTAGTGGTTCCTACAGGGGGCGGAACACCGGGGAGCTGTTTTTT. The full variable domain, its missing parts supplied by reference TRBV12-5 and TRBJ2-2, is DARVTQTPRHKVTEMGQEVTMRCQPILGHNTVFWYRQTMMQGLELLAYFRNRAPLDDSGMPKDRFSAEMPDATLATLKIQPSEPRDSAVYFCASGSYRGRNTGELFFGEGSRLTVL.